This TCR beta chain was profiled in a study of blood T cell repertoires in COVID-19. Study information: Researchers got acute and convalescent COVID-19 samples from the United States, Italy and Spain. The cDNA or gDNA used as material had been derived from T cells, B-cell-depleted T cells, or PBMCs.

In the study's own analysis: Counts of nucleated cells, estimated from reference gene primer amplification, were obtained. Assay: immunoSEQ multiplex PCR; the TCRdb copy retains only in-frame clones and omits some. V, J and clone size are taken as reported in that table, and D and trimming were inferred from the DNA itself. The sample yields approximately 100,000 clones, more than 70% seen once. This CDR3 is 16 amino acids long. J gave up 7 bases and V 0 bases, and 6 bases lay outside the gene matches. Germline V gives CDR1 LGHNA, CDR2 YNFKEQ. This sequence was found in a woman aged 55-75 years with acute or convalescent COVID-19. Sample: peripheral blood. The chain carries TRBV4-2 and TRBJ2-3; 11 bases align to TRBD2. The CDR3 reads CASSQDRTSGSHTQYF. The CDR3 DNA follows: TGTGCCAGCAGCCAAGATCGCACTAGCGGGAGTCATACGCAGTATTTT.